This entry describes one T cell receptor (beta chain). The antigen remains unidentified. Following RNA extraction, reverse transcription yielded cDNA that acted as the sequencing template. Clones were sequenced by immunoSEQ multiplex PCR, and TCRdb holds only the in-frame ones, with some missing. The table records about 160,000 clones, roughly 65% of them present only once. This entry belongs to a study of CD8+ T cells in alopecia areata. About the study: Treated patients swallowed 5 to 10 mg of oral tofacitinib twice daily. The SALT score measured affected scalp surface percentage in treated patients. Notes on the study in general: Clarity of TCR sharing across patients fell short of that in mice, possibly HLA-related. Lesional scalp, notably in alopecia totalis/universalis, had clonality above that of normal scalp.

Described treatment: oral pan-JAK inhibitor, 5-10 mg twice daily. The trim removed 0 bases at V and 5 bases at J, leaving 5 bases unmatched. Germline lookup yields CDR1 KGHSH and CDR2 LQKENI. The length of the CDR3 is 16 residues. This chain joins TRBV18 and TRBJ2-2; TRBD1 matches 8 bases. The receptor's source is a human donor with alopecia areata. Sample: CD4+ T cells sorted from blood, taken at week 4, from a patient treated with tofacitinib. The CDR3 DNA is TGTGCCAGCTCACCACCGGAGACAGGGGTTACCGGGGAGCTGTTTTTT. Translating it yields CASSPPETGVTGELFF.